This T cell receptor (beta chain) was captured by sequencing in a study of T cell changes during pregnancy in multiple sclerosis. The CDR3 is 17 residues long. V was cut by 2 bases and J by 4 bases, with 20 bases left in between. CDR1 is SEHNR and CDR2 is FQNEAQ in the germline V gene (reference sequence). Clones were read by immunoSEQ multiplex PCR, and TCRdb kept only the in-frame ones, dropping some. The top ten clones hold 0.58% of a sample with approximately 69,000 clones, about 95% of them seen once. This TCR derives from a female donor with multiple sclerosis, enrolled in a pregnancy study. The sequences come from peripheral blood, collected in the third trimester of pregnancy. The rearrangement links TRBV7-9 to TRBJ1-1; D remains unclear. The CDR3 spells CASSLWAGKSEITEAFF. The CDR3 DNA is TGTGCCAGCAGCTTATGGGCGGGGAAGAGTGAAATCACTGAAGCTTTCTTT. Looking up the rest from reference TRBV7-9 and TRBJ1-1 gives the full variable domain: DTGVSQNPRHKITKRGQNVTFRCDPISEHNRLYWYRQTLGQGPEFLTYFQNEAQLEKSRLLSDRFSAERPKGSFSTLEIQRTEQGDSAMYLCASSLWAGKSEITEAFFGQGTRLTVV.